One and the same sample provided the 8 T cell receptor beta chains below, sequenced in a study of molecular identifiers for immune sequencing clone quantification. TCRdb re-analysed the PCR reads in MiXCR, keeping a single row per CDR3 protein. The sample records about 500,000 distinct CDR3 sequences, roughly 23% being singletons. Sequenced material: naive CD8+ T cells from blood, with Jurkat cell RNA spiked in. Subset defined: FACS-sorted CD8+CD4-CCR7+CD45RA+ naive T cells. The source of these receptors is a human donor in good health. Some libraries in this study had Jurkat cell RNA spiked in.

This clonotype was detected only once. The chain links TRBV20-1 to TRBJ2-1; 8 bases fit TRBD2. V shed 2 bases, J shed 8 bases, and the junction held 11 bases outside the gene matches. Germline V gene data show CDR1 as DFQATT and CDR2 as SNEGSKA (reference sequence). This CDR3 spans 15 amino acids. The CDR3 region is CSARMPAGDLDEQFF. DNA for the CDR3: TGCAGTGCTAGAATGCCAGCGGGAGATCTCGATGAGCAGTTCTTC.

In this sample, this clonotype turned up many times. This chain joins TRBV4-3 and TRBJ2-7; D not certain. V was clipped by 0 bases and J by 1 base, with 10 bases between them. This CDR3 has 15 residues. Looked up from germline, CDR1 is LGHNA and CDR2 is YSLEER. The DNA of the CDR3 is TGCGCCAGCAGCCAAGAACGGGCCCATTCCTACGAGCAGTACTTC. It codes for CASSQERAHSYEQYF.

The chain recombines TRBV12-3 or TRBV12-4 with TRBJ1-1; D not resolved. This CDR3 is 12 amino acids long. V lost 11 bases, J lost 6 bases, and 16 bases lay in between. Here the CDR3 reads CAGTMGWAEAFF. The CDR3 DNA reads TGTGCCGGCACTATGGGTTGGGCTGAAGCTTTCTTT.

CDR3 amino acids: CASSSGQTGLESTEAFF. DNA for the CDR3: TGTGCCAGCAGCTCTGGCCAAACAGGGCTGGAGAGCACTGAAGCTTTCTTT. The gene calls are TRBV7-9 and TRBJ1-1; D might be TRBD1 (6 bases). V lost 4 bases to trimming and J lost 4 bases, with 22 bases between them. The germline CDR1 and CDR2 sequences are SEHNR and FQNEAQ (reference sequence). The CDR3 runs 17 residues.

V usage is TRBV10-3 and J usage is TRBJ2-3; D unclear. The length of the CDR3 is 11 residues. Trimming pared 2 bases from V and 14 bases from J, leaving 11 bases between. Germline V CDR1 and CDR2: ENHRY, SYGVKD. CDR3 bases: TGTGCCATCAGTGAGACCCTACAGCTGTATTTT. This sequence encodes CAISETLQLYF.

In this sample, this clonotype turned up a few times. The rearrangement links TRBV20-1 to TRBJ2-3; a weak D match, TRBD2 (6 bases). The CDR3 has 15 residues. The ends were cut back, 7 bases at V and 6 bases at J, with 23 bases in the middle. Germline loops: CDR1 DFQATT, CDR2 SNEGSKA (reference sequence). CDR3 nucleotides: TGCAGTGTAGCCCGCTCGGGGAGTCGGGGGGATACGCAGTATTTT. Translation: CSVARSGSRGDTQYF.

Only a few counts were recorded for this clonotype. The chain recombines TRBV5-1 with TRBJ2-1; TRBD1 aligns across 7 bases. The length of the CDR3 is 12 residues. CDR1 and CDR2 (germline): SGHRS, YFSETQ. V was clipped by 2 bases and J by 9 bases; unmatched bases: 2. The CDR3 nucleotides read TGCGCCAGCAGCTTTGACAGGGCTGAGCAGTTCTTC. As protein: CASSFDRAEQFF.

This sequence joins TRBV13 and TRBJ2-7; 10 nucleotides agree with TRBD2. The CDR3 is 15 amino acids. With V trimmed by 1 base and J by 2 bases, 2 bases remained unmatched. Germline V gene sequence: CDR1 PRHDT, CDR2 FYEKMQ (reference sequence). This CDR3 reads CASSLALAGTYEQYF. CDR3 in DNA: TGTGCCAGCAGCTTAGCACTAGCGGGGACCTACGAGCAGTACTTC. Full variable domain (outside the CDR3, taken from reference TRBV13 and TRBJ2-7): AAGVIQSPRHLIKEKRETATLKCYPIPRHDTVYWYQQGPGQDPQFLISFYEKMQSDKGSIPDRFSAQQFSDYHSELNMSSLELGDSALYFCASSLALAGTYEQYFGPGTRLTVT.